This T cell receptor (beta chain) comes out of a study of blood T cells in healthy people across ages. Study overall: About one barcoded beta molecule per two T cells was the capture yield of template switching. Study-wide results and caveats: Older age went with lower TCR beta diversity per million T cells, in a roughly linear way.

The donors, aged about 6 to 95, were healthy Caucasians from Russia. A second PCR, run for roughly 6 to 11 cycles, used a sample-barcoded 5' primer plus a J-beta primer mix. Every sample gave at least 2.5 million paired-end reads containing CDR3. MiXCR, applied by TCRdb to the 5' RACE reads, yields one record per CDR3 protein. The table includes approximately 1.5 million distinct CDR3 sequences, about 31% detected once. Comments on this clonotype: The antigen is undetermined.

The length of the CDR3 is 15 residues. Trimming stripped 5 bases from V and 3 bases from J, with 16 bases between. Germline assignment: CDR1 SEHNR and CDR2 FQNEAQ (reference sequence). J is TRBJ2-5 and V is TRBV7-9; D may correspond to TRBD1 or TRBD2 (5 bases each). This TCR was sampled from a woman aged 25 to 39 in good health. What was sequenced was blood. For the CDR3, the DNA is TGTGCCAGCAGCCACCGGGACGGAGAAGAAGAGACCCAGTACTTC. It specifies CASSHRDGEEETQYF.